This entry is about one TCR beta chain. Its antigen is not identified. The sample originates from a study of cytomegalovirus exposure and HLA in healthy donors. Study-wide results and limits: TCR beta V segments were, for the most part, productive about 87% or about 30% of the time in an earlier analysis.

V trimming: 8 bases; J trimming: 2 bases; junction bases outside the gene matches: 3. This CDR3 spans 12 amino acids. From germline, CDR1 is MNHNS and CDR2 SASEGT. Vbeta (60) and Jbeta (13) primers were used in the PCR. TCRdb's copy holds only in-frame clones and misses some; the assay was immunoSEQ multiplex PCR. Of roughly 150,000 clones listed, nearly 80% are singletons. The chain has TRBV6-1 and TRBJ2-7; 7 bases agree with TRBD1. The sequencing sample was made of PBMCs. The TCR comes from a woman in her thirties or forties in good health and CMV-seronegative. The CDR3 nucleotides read TGTGCCAGCCAGGGACAGCCCTACGAGCAGTACTTC. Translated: CASQGQPYEQYF.